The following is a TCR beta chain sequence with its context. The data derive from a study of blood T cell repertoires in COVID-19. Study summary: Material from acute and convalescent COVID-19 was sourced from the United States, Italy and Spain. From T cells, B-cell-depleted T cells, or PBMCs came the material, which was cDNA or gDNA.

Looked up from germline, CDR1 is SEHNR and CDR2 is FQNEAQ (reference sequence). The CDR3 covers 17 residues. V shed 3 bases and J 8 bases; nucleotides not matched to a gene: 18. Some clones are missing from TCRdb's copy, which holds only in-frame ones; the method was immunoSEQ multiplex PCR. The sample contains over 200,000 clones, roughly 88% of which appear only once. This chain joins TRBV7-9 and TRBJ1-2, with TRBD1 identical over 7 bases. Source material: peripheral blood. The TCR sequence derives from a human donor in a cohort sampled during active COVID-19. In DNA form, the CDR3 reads TGTGCCAGCAGCTTCCCCTGGGTGGCAGGGGGAACTTTCGGCTACACCTTC. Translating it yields CASSFPWVAGGTFGYTF. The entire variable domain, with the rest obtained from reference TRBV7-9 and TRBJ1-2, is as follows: DTGVSQNPRHKITKRGQNVTFRCDPISEHNRLYWYRQTLGQGPEFLTYFQNEAQLEKSRLLSDRFSAERPKGSFSTLEIQRTEQGDSAMYLCASSFPWVAGGTFGYTFGSGTRLTVV.